This T cell receptor beta chain was profiled in a study of CXCR3-negative and CXCR3-positive naive CD8 T cells. General study results and limits: Memory cells differed in TRBV-TRBJ usage, but naive CXCR3-negative and CXCR3-positive cells had similar usage. Diversity was high in both naive subsets and much lower in memory cells. More hydrophobic TRB CDR3s were found in CXCR3-positive naive cells than in CXCR3-negative naive cells. CXCR3 expression partially decreased after cryopreservation; most assays used fresh PBMCs.

Naive CD8+ T cells were CD45RO-CCR7+CD27+CD95-. The TRB cDNA libraries were prepared by 5' RACE with UMI labels. TCRdb reanalyzed the 5' RACE reads, giving one entry per CDR3 protein sequence and no DNA. Found here are approximately 89,000 distinct CDR3 sequences; the top ten clones hold roughly 0.48%. With regard to this clonotype: The antigen is unknown.

Looked up from germline, CDR1 is SEHNR and CDR2 is FQNEAQ (reference sequence). The CDR3 consists of 16 residues. The specimen was naive CXCR3+ CD8+ T cells from blood. Noted subset: CD45RO-CCR7+CD27+CD95- naive CD8+ T cells expressing CXCR3 (TNR3+). The receptor was isolated from a human donor in good health. Some clones in this sample may be carry-over from other donors' samples. This chain joins TRBV7-9 and TRBJ2-7; TCRdb's D gene call, TRBD1, goes unchecked for lack of DNA. CDR3 region: CASSPPGTGLSYEQYF.